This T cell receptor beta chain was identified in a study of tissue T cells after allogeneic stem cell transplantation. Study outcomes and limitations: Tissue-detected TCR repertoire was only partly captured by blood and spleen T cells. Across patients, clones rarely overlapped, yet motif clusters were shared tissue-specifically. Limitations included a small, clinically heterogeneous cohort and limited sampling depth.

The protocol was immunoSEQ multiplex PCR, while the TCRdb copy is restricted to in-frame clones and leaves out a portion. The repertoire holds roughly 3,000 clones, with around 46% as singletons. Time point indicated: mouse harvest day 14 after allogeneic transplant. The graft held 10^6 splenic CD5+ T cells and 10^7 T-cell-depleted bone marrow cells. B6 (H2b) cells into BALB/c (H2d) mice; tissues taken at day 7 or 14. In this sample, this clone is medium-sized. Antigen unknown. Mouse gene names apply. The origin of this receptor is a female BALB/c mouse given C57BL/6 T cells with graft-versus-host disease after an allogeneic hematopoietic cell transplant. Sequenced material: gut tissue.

CDR3 DNA (partial): TGTGCCAGCAGTCTTGAAAAAAACTCCGACTACACC. This sequence encodes CASSLEKNSDYT. The CDR3, in full, reads CASSLEKNSDYTF. The chain recombines TRBV26 with TRBJ1-2, with D uncertain. The read falls 1 residue short of the CDR3 end, and the missing part is taken from the germline J gene. Trimming took 3 bases from V and 1 from J, leaving 6 bases between them. The CDR3 length is 13 residues. Germline CDR1 reads KGHPV; CDR2 reads FQNQEV (reference sequence).